The present T cell receptor (beta chain) was sequenced within a study of beta chain features in type 1 diabetes. Study-wide points: Among all four CD4+ subsets, Type 1 diabetes patients had TCRB CDR3s that were moderately but significantly shorter. Comparison showed that naive, central memory and Treg TCRB repertoires appeared more similar among patients than among healthy donors.

As every portion of the isolated RNA was reverse transcribed, the sequencing read expressed TCRB transcripts. Some clones are missing from TCRdb's copy, which holds only in-frame ones; the method was immunoSEQ multiplex PCR. Counted here are about 52,000 clones, under 50% occurring once; the ten biggest clones make up less than 1.5%. Every donor had blood drawn once into heparin, 90 to 150 mL on average. Staining for CD45RO/CCR7/CD25/CD127/CD95/CD27 allowed sorting of CD4+ naive, central memory, regulatory and stem cell-like memory cells. This clone was seen a handful of times. Its specificity is not known. Sample: Tregs from blood. This TCR was recovered from a man in his thirties or forties with type 1 diabetes.

The chain's CDR3 is CASEGHLRGYEQYF. The DNA for the CDR3 is TGTGCCAGTGAGGGACACCTCAGGGGTTACGAGCAGTACTTC. The chain links TRBV28 to TRBJ2-7, with D possibly TRBD1 on 6 matching bases. The length of the CDR3 is 14 residues. The germline V gene has CDR1 MDHEN and CDR2 SYDVKM. Trimming removed 9 bases from V and 4 bases from J, with 19 bases in between.